The source of this T cell receptor (beta chain) is a study of cytomegalovirus exposure and HLA in healthy donors. With respect to this clone: One end of the junction varies from germline; a read error may be responsible.

The primer mix had 60 Vbeta and 13 Jbeta primers. Profiled with immunoSEQ multiplex PCR; TCRdb holds only in-frame clones, not every one. The table records about 130,000 clones, about 78% of them present only once. Germline V gene data show CDR1 as SGHNT and CDR2 as YYREEE (reference sequence). The CDR3 totals 17 residues. The sample comprised PBMCs. This receptor was identified in a young man in good health and CMV-seronegative. The chain has TRBV5-4 and TRBJ2-2, with D maybe TRBD1 (6 bases). As DNA, the CDR3 is TGCGCCAGCAGCCAAGAAATAGGGGGACATAACACCGGGGAGCTGTTTTTT. Translation gives CASSQEIGGHNTGELFF.